These 29 T cell receptor beta chains were all obtained from the same sample, sequenced in a study of OX40 agonist ivuxolimab in advanced cancers. Here immunoSEQ multiplex PCR was the method, and the copy in TCRdb shows in-frame clones only, minus some. The sample holds under 80,000 clones, approximately 85% seen once. The material was CD4+ or CD8+ T cells sorted from blood, obtained in a trial of the OX40 agonist ivuxolimab. Receptors originate from an adult with an advanced solid tumor such as melanoma, head and neck, liver or kidney cancer.

The chain is built from TRBV6-1 and TRBJ2-7; possible D gene TRBD1, 5 bases. Trimming left V 9 bases short and J 2 bases short, with 14 bases between. Looked up from germline, CDR1 is MNHNS and CDR2 is SASEGT. CDR3 size: 13 residues. CDR3 residues: CASTERQTYEQYF. CDR3 in DNA: TGTGCCAGTACCGAAAGACAGACCTACGAGCAGTACTTC.

The chain carries TRBV11-2 and TRBJ2-5; the D gene is possibly TRBD2 (6 bases). Germline values: CDR1 SGHAT, CDR2 FQNNGV. The CDR3 contains 15 residues. The V gene lost 0 bases and the J gene lost 4 bases, with 12 bases spanning the gap. The CDR3 DNA follows: TGTGCCAGCAGCTTAGATCGGGGGAAGGGAGAGACCCAGTACTTC. It codes for CASSLDRGKGETQYF. Full variable domain (outside the CDR3, taken from reference TRBV11-2 and TRBJ2-5): EAGVAQSPRYKIIEKRQSVAFWCNPISGHATLYWYQQILGQGPKLLIQFQNNGVVDDSQLPKDRFSAERLKGVDSTLKIQPAKLEDSAVYLCASSLDRGKGETQYFGPGTRLLVL.

The chain carries TRBV21-1 and TRBJ2-7; the D call TRBD2 from the table was never checked on the DNA. TRBV21-1 counts as a pseudogene. The CDR3 has 11 amino acids. The CDR3 DNA sequence: TGTGCCAGCAGCAAGACTTGCGAGCAGTACTTC. Translating it yields CASSKTCEQYF.

This clone was detected once. The rearrangement links TRBV6-5 to TRBJ1-6; D remains ambiguous. V was shortened by 7 bases and J by 2 bases, with 12 bases between the two germline ends. The CDR3 is 15 residues long. The V gene's germline CDR1 is MNHEY and CDR2 SVGAGI. CDR3 DNA sequence: TGTGCCAGCACCGTCAGTAGGACCTATAATTCACCCCTCCACTTT. Translating gives CASTVSRTYNSPLHF.

V is TRBV28 and J is TRBJ2-7; TRBD1 matches 8 bases. V trimming: 6 bases; J trimming: 2 bases; junction bases outside the gene matches: 12. Germline V gives CDR1 MDHEN, CDR2 SYDVKM. This CDR3 comprises 16 residues. The CDR3 sequence: CASSSLTGAFTYEQYF. The CDR3 DNA reads as TGTGCCAGCAGCTCGCTGACAGGGGCCTTCACCTACGAGCAGTACTTC.

V is TRBV10-2 and J is TRBJ2-7; 10 bases are a match to TRBD2. CDR1 and CDR2 from the germline V gene are WSHSY and SAAADI. Trimming removed 1 base from V and 4 bases from J; junction bases left unmatched: 7. CDR3 length: 16 residues. The CDR3 spells CASSELSGRAFYEQYF. As DNA, the CDR3 is TGCGCCAGCAGTGAGTTGAGCGGGAGGGCCTTTTACGAGCAGTACTTC.

On this clone: A junction end diverges from the germline sequence, so it may reflect a read error. V usage is TRBV5-1 and J usage is TRBJ2-7; D is unresolved. There are 13 residues in the CDR3. Germline V lookup: CDR1 SGHRS, CDR2 YFSETQ. DNA for the CDR3: TGTGCCAGCAGCCTGCACTCATACTACGAGCAGTACTTC. This sequence encodes CASSLHSYYEQYF.

J is TRBJ1-2 and V is TRBV9, with a weak D call TRBD1 (6 bases). Germline-derived CDR1 and CDR2 are SGDLS and YYNGEE. The length of the CDR3 is 15 residues. V gave up 4 bases and J gave up 8 bases, with 21 bases separating them. As DNA, the CDR3 is TGTGCCAGCAGCCCTACGACAGGCCCCCTGGGAGGCTACACCTTC. Residues: CASSPTTGPLGGYTF.

This chain uses TRBV5-5 with TRBJ1-2, with TRBD1 matching 9 bases. The CDR3 has 15 residues. Germline CDR1 reads SGHKS; CDR2 reads YYEKEE (reference sequence). With V trimmed by 0 bases and J by 4 bases, 4 bases remained unmatched. This CDR3 is CASSLVGQGFYGYTF. As DNA, the CDR3 is TGTGCCAGCAGCTTGGTGGGACAGGGATTCTATGGCTACACCTTC. The complete variable domain, with remaining parts taken from reference TRBV5-5 and TRBJ1-2, reads DAGVTQSPTHLIKTRGQQVTLRCSPISGHKSVSWYQQVLGQGPQFIFQYYEKEERGRGNFPDRFSARQFPNYSSELNVNALLLGDSALYLCASSLVGQGFYGYTFGSGTRLTVV.

The chain recombines TRBV7-7 with TRBJ1-5; TRBD1 agrees at 8 bases. From germline, CDR1 is SSHAT and CDR2 FNYEAQ (reference sequence). Trimming removed 2 bases from V and 5 bases from J; junction bases left unmatched: 14. This CDR3 has 18 residues. The CDR3 nucleotides read TGTGCCAGCAGCTTAAGGTCAGGGGGCCAACCCCAGGATCAGCCCCAGCATTTT. Translation: CASSLRSGGQPQDQPQHF.

DNA for the CDR3: TGTGCCAGCTCACCCCTTCCCCGAGGGACGGGGCGGATTAATTCACCCCTCCACTTT. Translation: CASSPLPRGTGRINSPLHF. The V gene is TRBV18, the J gene TRBJ1-6; a weak D match, TRBD1 (5 bases). The length of the CDR3 is 19 residues. The germline V gene encodes CDR1 KGHSH and CDR2 LQKENI. Trimming took 3 bases from V and 6 from J, leaving 24 bases between them. Supplemented by reference TRBV18 and TRBJ1-6, the full variable domain reads NAGVMQNPRHLVRRRGQEARLRCSPMKGHSHVYWYRQLPEEGLKFMVYLQKENIIDESGMPKERFSAEFPKEGPSILRIQQVVRGDSAAYFCASSPLPRGTGRINSPLHFGNGTRLTVT.

The chain couples TRBV28 to TRBJ1-5, with D possibly TRBD1 on 6 matching bases. V lost 6 bases, J lost 7 bases, and 19 bases lay in between. In germline, CDR1 is MDHEN, CDR2 SYDVKM. The CDR3 loop spans 15 amino acids. Here the CDR3 DNA reads TGTGCCAGCAGCACCCGGGGGGGGCGAGGGCAGCCCCAGCATTTT. Translating it yields CASSTRGGRGQPQHF. Full variable domain (outside the CDR3, taken from reference TRBV28 and TRBJ1-5): DVKVTQSSRYLVKRTGEKVFLECVQDMDHENMFWYRQDPGLGLRLIYFSYDVKMKEKGDIPEGYSVSREKKERFSLILESASTNQTSMYLCASSTRGGRGQPQHFGDGTRLSIL.

The chain recombines TRBV28 with TRBJ1-1; no definite D call. Germline loops: CDR1 MDHEN, CDR2 SYDVKM. V shed 3 bases and J shed 5 bases, with 10 bases lying between them. This CDR3 spans 13 amino acids. The CDR3 DNA reads TGTGCCAGCAGTTTTCTCGGGCATACTGAAGCTTTCTTT. It encodes CASSFLGHTEAFF.

This chain joins TRBV27 and TRBJ1-6, with D perhaps matching TRBD1 (5 bases). The V gene lost 9 bases and the J gene lost 8 bases, with 11 bases spanning the gap. The CDR3 is 12 amino acids. Germline assignment: CDR1 MNHEY and CDR2 SMNVEV (reference sequence). The CDR3 bases are TGTGCCAGTACTAGGGGCGATTCACCCCTCCACTTT. Amino acid sequence: CASTRGDSPLHF.

V gene TRBV5-1 combines with J gene TRBJ1-6, with D unresolved. V was clipped by 0 bases and J by 5 bases, with 6 bases between them. Germline V gene sequence: CDR1 SGHRS, CDR2 YFSETQ. The CDR3 is 14 amino acids. This CDR3 is CASSLAVNNSPLHF. DNA for the CDR3: TGCGCCAGCAGCTTGGCTGTCAATAATTCACCCCTCCACTTT.

This chain joins TRBV19 and TRBJ2-1, with 14 positions matching TRBD2. Germline V gene sequence: CDR1 LNHDA, CDR2 SQIVND (reference sequence). CDR3 length equals 15 residues. Trimming removed 3 bases from V and 8 bases from J; junction bases left unmatched: 3. The CDR3 sequence: CASSIGTSGSDEQFF. The CDR3 nucleotides read TGTGCCAGTAGTATCGGGACTAGCGGGAGCGATGAGCAGTTCTTC.

The J gene is TRBJ1-6, the V gene TRBV6-6, with D perhaps matching TRBD1 (5 bases). With 4 bases removed from V and 9 bases from J, the gap between germline ends came to 16 bases. The CDR3 extends over 15 amino acids. The germline CDR1 and CDR2 sequences are MNHNY and SVGAGI (reference sequence). CDR3: CASSSTGVLGSPLHF. In DNA, the CDR3 is TGTGCCAGCAGTTCGACGGGGGTTCTTGGTTCACCCCTCCACTTT.

This chain's CDR3 is CASSVTQAGGRDEQFF. The DNA for the CDR3 is TGTGCCAGCAGCGTTACCCAAGCGGGAGGGAGGGATGAGCAGTTCTTC. The chain is built from TRBV9 and TRBJ2-1; 10 bases match TRBD2. V lost 2 bases, J lost 8 bases, and 10 bases stayed unmatched. Germline CDR1 SGDLS, CDR2 YYNGEE. This CDR3 region has 16 residues.

The rearrangement joins TRBV6-1 to TRBJ2-2; tentatively, D is TRBD2 (5 bases). Per germline, CDR1 MNHNS and CDR2 SASEGT. The V end was cut by 4 bases, the J end by 5 bases, with 5 bases between. CDR3 length: 12 amino acids. The CDR3 protein is CASSAGTGELFF. DNA of the CDR3: TGTGCCAGCAGTGCGGGGACCGGGGAGCTGTTTTTT.

This sequence joins TRBV5-6 and TRBJ1-4; 7 bases are a match to TRBD1. Germline loops: CDR1 SGHDT, CDR2 YYEEEE. The length of the CDR3 is 15 residues. V lost 4 bases to trimming and J lost 10 bases; unmatched junction nucleotides: 13. As DNA, the CDR3 is TGTGCCAGCAGCCTTGGACAGGCCTTCTCTGGAAAACTGTTTTTT. It yields the protein CASSLGQAFSGKLFF.

The genes are TRBV29-1 and TRBJ2-1, with 7 bases that match TRBD1. The V and J ends lost 7 bases and 8 bases, in that order; junction bases with no gene match: 5. The CDR3 extends over 11 amino acids. Germline V gives CDR1 SQVTM, CDR2 ANQGSEA. The CDR3 loop reads CSAHQGDEQFF. The CDR3 nucleotides read TGCAGCGCTCATCAGGGGGATGAGCAGTTCTTC.

A note on this clone: The sample carries other DNA sequences with the same CDR3. The chain has TRBV14 and TRBJ2-1, with D maybe TRBD1 (6 bases). CDR3 length: 18 amino acids. The ends were cut back, 0 bases at V and 2 bases at J, with 17 bases in the middle. The germline CDR1 and CDR2 sequences are SGHDN and FVKESK. The CDR3 protein is CASSQDRPQGLPYNEQFF. CDR3 nucleotides: TGTGCCAGCAGCCAAGACCGGCCACAGGGCCTTCCCTACAATGAGCAGTTCTTC.

The V and J genes are TRBV5-1 and TRBJ1-1; 9 positions agree with TRBD1. CDR1 is SGHRS and CDR2 is YFSETQ in the germline V gene. V lost 0 bases, J lost 6 bases, and 9 bases stayed unmatched. This CDR3 spans 16 amino acids. The CDR3 sequence is CASSLVAGTGRAEAFF. The CDR3 DNA follows: TGCGCCAGCAGCTTGGTCGCCGGGACAGGGAGGGCTGAAGCTTTCTTT.

V and J are TRBV7-2 and TRBJ1-5; no clear D gene. V lost 2 bases and J lost 7, with 9 bases in between. CDR3 length: 13 residues. From germline, CDR1 is SGHTA and CDR2 FQGNSA. CDR3 nucleotide sequence: TGTGCCAGCAGCTTAATGGATGGCCAGCCCCAGCATTTT. Residues: CASSLMDGQPQHF. Drawing the rest from reference TRBV7-2 and TRBJ1-5, the complete variable domain is GAGVSQSPSNKVTEKGKDVELRCDPISGHTALYWYRQSLGQGLEFLIYFQGNSAPDKSGLPSDRFSAERTGGSVSTLTIQRTQQEDSAVYLCASSLMDGQPQHFGDGTRLSIL.

The chain is built from TRBV5-1 and TRBJ2-2; maybe TRBD2 (5 bases). CDR1 and CDR2 (germline): SGHRS, YFSETQ. The CDR3 runs to 15 residues. Trimming left V 0 bases short and J 7 bases short, with 13 bases between. In nucleotides, the CDR3 is TGCGCCAGCAGCTTGGCACTAAAAGGAGGCGGGGAGCTGTTTTTT. Translation gives CASSLALKGGGELFF.

The J gene is TRBJ1-1, the V gene TRBV7-2, with D unresolved. CDR1 is SGHTA and CDR2 is FQGNSA in the germline V gene. Deletions cut 5 bases from V and 1 base from J, with 14 bases between. The CDR3 runs to 15 residues. This CDR3 is CASSPGSGWNTEAFF. As DNA, the CDR3 is TGTGCCAGCAGCCCGGGGTCCGGGTGGAACACTGAAGCTTTCTTT.

This chain links TRBV5-4 with TRBJ2-1; tentatively, D is TRBD1 (6 bases). The germline CDR1 and CDR2 sequences are SGHNT and YYREEE (reference sequence). V lost 3 bases and J lost 0, with 16 bases in between. The CDR3 covers 17 residues. The DNA for the CDR3 is TGTGCCAGCAGCTCCCAAGCCACAGGGAGCTCCTACAATGAGCAGTTCTTC. It yields the protein CASSSQATGSSYNEQFF.

The chain's CDR3 is CASSSGSTDTQYF. In DNA form, the CDR3 reads TGCGCCAGCAGCAGCGGTAGCACAGATACGCAGTATTTT. The chain couples TRBV5-1 to TRBJ2-3, with D maybe TRBD2 (5 bases). The CDR3 covers 13 residues. Looked up from germline, CDR1 is SGHRS and CDR2 is YFSETQ. The V and J ends lost 4 bases and 0 bases respectively, with 6 bases between them.

The rearrangement joins TRBV5-1 to TRBJ2-1; weak D call: TRBD1 (5 bases). CDR1 and CDR2 (germline): SGHRS, YFSETQ. The V and J ends lost 4 bases and 8 bases respectively, with 13 bases between them. The CDR3 totals 13 residues. The CDR3 coding sequence is TGCGCCAGCAGCAATCCAGGGTCCCATGAGCAGTTCTTC. Translating gives CASSNPGSHEQFF.